The text below deals with one T cell receptor delta chain. The protein held in TCRdb is that of a much larger clone and does not match this DNA's translation at residue 5, likely because of a read error; the protein shown is translated from the DNA. The data derive from a study of gamma-delta T cells after stem cell transplantation. TCRdb reanalysed the RT-PCR reads via CATT. The profile covers a few hundred delta-chain clones, with roughly 2.5% appearing a single time and 70% to 85% taken by the ten largest. Germline CDR1 GEAIGNYY, CDR2 EKD. The CDR3 sequence is 24 residues long. V was pared by 2 bases and J by 0 bases, with 31 bases of the junction left unmatched.

The chain couples TRDV2 to TRDJ1; 8 bases fit TRDD3. This receptor was obtained from a human donor. It is not recorded whose cells these are; they may come from a transplant donor. Material: gamma-delta T cells. DNA for the CDR3: TGTGCCTGTGACATCGTCGGCGGTCTGGGTACCGTGTCGTCTGGGGGACCGTACACCGATAAACTCATCTTT. This sequence encodes CACDIVGGLGTVSSGGPYTDKLIF.